These 17 T cell receptor beta chains were all obtained from the same sample, sequenced in a study of T cell repertoires in cytomegalovirus infection. Antigens of these TCRs are unknown. TCRdb analysed the reads with MiXCR anew, one entry per CDR3 protein. The table has approximately 56,000 distinct CDR3 sequences, around 20% seen once. Source: CD8+ T cells from cultured PBMCs, taken from culture after CMV antigen stimulation. These receptors all stem from a human donor in good health (CMV status not recorded). Some clones in this sample may be carry-over from other donors' samples.

The gene calls are TRBV7-9 and TRBJ2-3; perhaps TRBD1 as D (6 bases). V lost 5 bases to trimming and J lost 1 base, with 10 bases between them. This CDR3 is 14 amino acids long. Germline lookup yields CDR1 SEHNR and CDR2 FQNEAQ (reference sequence). Written as DNA, the CDR3 is TGTGCCAGCAGCGGGCGGACAGGCACAGATACGCAGTATTTT. It translates to CASSGRTGTDTQYF.

The chain carries TRBV4-3 and TRBJ2-6; D gene ambiguous. The germline V gene encodes CDR1 LGHNA and CDR2 YSLEER. The V end lost 0 bases, the J end lost 3 bases, and 15 bases lay between the germline ends. CDR3 length: 18 amino acids. The CDR3 sequence: CASSQERPGRIGANVLTF. The CDR3 nucleotides read TGCGCCAGCAGCCAAGAAAGGCCCGGTCGAATTGGGGCCAACGTCCTGACTTTC.

This chain joins TRBV7-8 and TRBJ2-7; D may be TRBD2 (5 bases). This CDR3 comprises 14 residues. V shed 1 base and J shed 2 bases, with 9 bases lying between them. Germline loops: CDR1 SGHVS, CDR2 FQNEAQ. The CDR3 nucleotides are TGTGCCAGCAGCTTAGGGAGGAATACCTACGAGCAGTACTTC. It encodes CASSLGRNTYEQYF.

V usage is TRBV7-8 and J usage is TRBJ2-3, with D unclear. Germline V gives CDR1 SGHVS, CDR2 FQNEAQ. The CDR3 length is 14 residues. V lost 1 base and J 2 bases, leaving 7 bases between the germline ends. This chain's CDR3 is CASSLDVYTDTQYF. The CDR3, as DNA: TGTGCCAGCAGCTTAGACGTATACACAGATACGCAGTATTTT.

The rearrangement joins TRBV12-3 or TRBV12-4 to TRBJ2-3; D possibly corresponds to TRBD2 (5 bases). Trimming left V 6 bases short and J 0 bases short, with 13 bases between. CDR3 length equals 15 residues. CDR3 sequence reads: CASRPLAVSTDTQYF. The DNA for the CDR3 is TGTGCCAGCAGACCCCTAGCAGTTAGCACAGATACGCAGTATTTT.

The chain joins TRBV10-3 to TRBJ2-1; maybe TRBD1 (6 bases). The CDR3 spans 15 residues. The germline V gene encodes CDR1 ENHRY and CDR2 SYGVKD. V lost 8 bases, J lost 5 bases, and 19 bases lay in between. The CDR3 sequence is CAIQTGGSSNNEQFF. The CDR3 DNA sequence: TGTGCCATCCAGACAGGCGGTTCTAGCAACAATGAGCAGTTCTTC.

This clonotype came up a few times. This chain connects TRBV4-1 to TRBJ1-2, with D perhaps matching TRBD1 (5 bases). V lost 4 bases, J lost 6 bases, and 15 bases lay in between. This CDR3 has 14 residues. Germline V CDR1 and CDR2: MGHRA, YSYEKL. The CDR3 loop is CASSLPGDLHGYTF. CDR3 sequence (DNA): TGCGCCAGCAGCCTACCGGGGGACCTACATGGCTACACCTTC.

V gene TRBV10-3 combines with J gene TRBJ2-5; D is unclear. This CDR3 has 14 residues. Trimming took 2 bases from V and 1 from J, leaving 8 bases between them. Germline loops: CDR1 ENHRY, CDR2 SYGVKD. CDR3 in amino acids: CAISEEQTQETQYF. The CDR3 coding sequence is TGTGCCATCAGTGAGGAACAAACCCAAGAGACCCAGTACTTC.

This clonotype was seen at least ten times. The chain recombines TRBV7-2 with TRBJ2-7, with TRBD1 matching 9 bases. V lost 5 bases and J lost 3; bases outside the gene matches: 5. The CDR3 loop spans 14 amino acids. The germline V gene encodes CDR1 SGHTA and CDR2 FQGNSA. CDR3 sequence (DNA): TGTGCCAGCAGCCGGGGACAGGGCCTCTACGAGCAGTACTTC. It yields the protein CASSRGQGLYEQYF. Based on the CDR3 plus reference TRBV7-2 and TRBJ2-7, the full variable domain is GAGVSQSPSNKVTEKGKDVELRCDPISGHTALYWYRQSLGQGLEFLIYFQGNSAPDKSGLPSDRFSAERTGGSVSTLTIQRTQQEDSAVYLCASSRGQGLYEQYFGPGTRLTVT.

About this clonotype: A much bigger clone sits one base away, suggesting this may be a read error. The gene calls are TRBV7-6 and TRBJ2-1; possible D gene TRBD1, 5 bases. Trimming left V 1 base short and J 3 bases short, with 10 bases between. CDR1 and CDR2 from the germline V gene are SGHVS and FNYEAQ. The CDR3 runs to 15 residues. CDR3 sequence reads: CASSLEGRLYNEQFF. The CDR3 nucleotides read TGTGCCAGCAGCTTAGAGGGGCGCCTCTACAATGAGCAGTTCTTC.

Ten or more counts support this clonotype. The V gene is TRBV7-2, the J gene TRBJ1-2; D not certain. The germline V gene has CDR1 SGHTA and CDR2 FQGNSA. V lost 4 bases, J lost 3 bases, and 9 bases lay in between. CDR3 length equals 13 residues. The CDR3 DNA reads as TGTGCCAGCAGCTGGGATGACTACTATGGCTACACCTTC. This sequence encodes CASSWDDYYGYTF.

This chain links TRBV11-2 with TRBJ2-7, with D perhaps TRBD1 or TRBD2 (5 bases each). The V gene lost 2 bases and the J gene lost 6 bases, with 20 bases spanning the gap. The CDR3 extends over 16 amino acids. Germline V CDR1 and CDR2: SGHAT, FQNNGV. The CDR3 here is CASSLRRQPGPGEQYF. CDR3 coding DNA: TGTGCCAGCAGCTTACGTCGTCAACCGGGGCCGGGCGAGCAGTACTTC.

This clonotype was picked up a small number of times. This chain connects TRBV7-2 to TRBJ2-1, with 9 bases that match TRBD1. V shed 5 bases and J 7 bases; nucleotides not matched to a gene: 9. The CDR3 is made up of 15 amino acids. Germline loops: CDR1 SGHTA, CDR2 FQGNSA. The CDR3 is CASSARDRALNEQFF. The CDR3 DNA is TGTGCCAGCAGCGCCCGGGACAGGGCCTTGAATGAGCAGTTCTTC.

The chain recombines TRBV7-9 with TRBJ2-1; TRBD2 agrees at 7 bases. With 3 bases clipped from V and 2 bases from J, the junction kept 4 bases outside the gene matches. CDR1 and CDR2 (germline): SEHNR, FQNEAQ (reference sequence). This CDR3 region has 15 residues. The DNA for the CDR3 is TGTGCCAGCAGCTTGCCGGGGGGAGCCTACAATGAGCAGTTCTTC. This translates into CASSLPGGAYNEQFF.

The chain recombines TRBV7-9 with TRBJ1-2; D is unresolved. From germline, CDR1 is SEHNR and CDR2 FQNEAQ (reference sequence). The CDR3 has 14 amino acids. V was trimmed by 7 bases and J by 4 bases, leaving 16 bases between them. In DNA form, the CDR3 reads TGTGCCAGCACCCAGCCAGCAGGCAGCTATGGCTACACCTTC. Residues: CASTQPAGSYGYTF.

To note about this clonotype: An end of the junction differs from the germline gene, which may be a read error. The rearrangement links TRBV7-2 to TRBJ1-2, with D hard to call. The CDR3 contains 13 residues. Per the germline V gene, CDR1 is SGHTA and CDR2 is FQGNSA. The CDR3 coding sequence is TGTGCCAGCAGCTTAGAGCCACGGACGCTACCCTCCTTC. This sequence encodes CASSLEPRTLPSF. The complete variable domain, with remaining parts taken from reference TRBV7-2 and TRBJ1-2, reads GAGVSQSPSNKVTEKGKDVELRCDPISGHTALYWYRQSLGQGLEFLIYFQGNSAPDKSGLPSDRFSAERTGGSVSTLTIQRTQQEDSAVYLCASSLEPRTLPSFGSGTRLTVV.

The chain carries TRBV7-6 and TRBJ2-1; either TRBD1 or TRBD2 may fit D (7 bases each). This CDR3 has 14 residues. Trimming left V 6 bases short and J 3 bases short, with 12 bases between. Germline V gene lookup returns CDR1 SGHVS and CDR2 FNYEAQ. CDR3 in amino acids: CASRQGGVYNEQFF. CDR3 in DNA: TGTGCCAGCAGGCAGGGGGGGGTCTACAATGAGCAGTTCTTC.